This entry features one T cell receptor beta chain sequence. In this sample, this clonotype turned up many times. Its specific antigen is unknown. The record has no base qualities; no much larger clone is one base away. The library was produced with PCR. Instrument on record: Illumina HiSeq 2500. TCR libraries were prepared with molecular barcoding, using unique molecular identifiers to normalize TCRbeta repertoire quantification. The public sequencing data were trimmed at Q25 with fastp and processed into clonotypes with MiXCR by TCRdb, which kept only in-frame beta chains. Here each entry gathers all rows of one CDR3 protein and keeps the most common genes and DNA. In all, the sample holds about 100,000 distinct CDR3 sequences, and approximately 6.9% of those were seen once. The ten most abundant clones make up roughly 20% of the sample. This sample was included in a study of T-cell reconstitution after alpha-beta-depleted transplantation in children (dated by TCRdb to about 2016). Regarding the study in general: Using TCR repertoire profiling, the study followed T-cell immune reconstitution in a quantitative way in children after TCRalphabeta/CD19-depleted allogeneic hematopoietic cell transplantation. Study-wide findings and limitations: The frequencies of hyperexpanded clones fell over the following months, and after one year, T-cell counts and TCRbeta diversity were mostly attributed to newly produced T cells. In some patients, the high TCRbeta diversity seen at day 60 was put down to recipient T cells and intrathymic progenitors that had survived conditioning. The apparently early recovery of alphabetaT-cell counts about two months after transplant reportedly depended on only several hundred rapidly expanded clones that came from non-depleted graft cells.

The CDR3, from cysteine to phenylalanine, totals 13 residues. Here the CDR3 DNA is all that survives: 39 bases in frame from base 1. Trimming costs V 6 bases and J 4 bases, and their ends lie 12 bases apart. CDR1 and CDR2 are read off the germline V gene (reference sequence) as SEHNR and FQNEAQ. The treatment or condition label, as the study defines it: allogeneic hematopoietic cell transplantation with graft depleted of TCRalphabeta T cells and CD19 B cells. Transplant recipients were children who received TCRalphabeta/CD19-depleted allogeneic hematopoietic cell grafts. Recombination linked TRBV7-9 to TRBJ1-2; confidence is insufficient to name the D gene. This specimen was PBMCs, mostly from graft donor cells, taken 360 days after TCRalphabeta/CD19-depleted stem cell transplant. This TCR was recovered from a male patient aged 2 to 10 who had a stem cell transplant for acute lymphoblastic leukemia, so the T cells may come from the graft donor. The bases are TGTGCCAGCAGTGCTGGGCATCCCTATGGCTACACCTTC. Translated, this is CASSAGHPYGYTF.